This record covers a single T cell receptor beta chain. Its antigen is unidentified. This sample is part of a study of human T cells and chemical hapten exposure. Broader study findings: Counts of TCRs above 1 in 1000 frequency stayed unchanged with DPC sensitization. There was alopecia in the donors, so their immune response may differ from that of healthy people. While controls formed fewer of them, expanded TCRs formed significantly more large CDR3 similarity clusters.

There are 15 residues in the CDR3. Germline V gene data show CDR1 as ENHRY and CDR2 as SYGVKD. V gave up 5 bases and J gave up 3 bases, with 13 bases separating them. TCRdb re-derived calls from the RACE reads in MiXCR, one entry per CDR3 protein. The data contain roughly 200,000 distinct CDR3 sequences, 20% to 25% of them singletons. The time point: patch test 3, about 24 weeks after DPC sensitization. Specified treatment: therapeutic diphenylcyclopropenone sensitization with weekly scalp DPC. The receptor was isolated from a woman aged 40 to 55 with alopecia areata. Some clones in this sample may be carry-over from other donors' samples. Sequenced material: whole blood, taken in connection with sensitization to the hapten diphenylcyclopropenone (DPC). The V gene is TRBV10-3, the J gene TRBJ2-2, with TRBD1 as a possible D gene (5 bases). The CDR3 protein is CAISTPDKYTGELFF. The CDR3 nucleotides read TGTGCCATCAGTACCCCGGACAAATACACCGGGGAGCTGTTTTTT.